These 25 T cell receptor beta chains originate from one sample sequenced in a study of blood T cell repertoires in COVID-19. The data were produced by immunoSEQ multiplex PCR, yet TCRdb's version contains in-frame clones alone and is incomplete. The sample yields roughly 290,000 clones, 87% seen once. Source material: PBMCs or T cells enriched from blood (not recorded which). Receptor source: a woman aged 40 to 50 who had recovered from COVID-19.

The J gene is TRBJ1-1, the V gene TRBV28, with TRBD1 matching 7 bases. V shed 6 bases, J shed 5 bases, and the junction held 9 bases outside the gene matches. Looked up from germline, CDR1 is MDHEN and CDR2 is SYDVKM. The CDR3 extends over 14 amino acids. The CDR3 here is CASRTGSSPTEAFF. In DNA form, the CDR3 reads TGTGCCAGCAGGACAGGGTCTTCCCCAACTGAAGCTTTCTTT.

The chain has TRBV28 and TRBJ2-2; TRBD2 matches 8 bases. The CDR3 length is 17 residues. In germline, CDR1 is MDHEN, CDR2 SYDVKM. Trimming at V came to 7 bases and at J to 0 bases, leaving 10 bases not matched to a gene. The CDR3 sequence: CASNSAGGSPNTGELFF. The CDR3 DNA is TGTGCCAGCAATTCTGCGGGAGGTTCCCCGAACACCGGGGAGCTGTTTTTT.

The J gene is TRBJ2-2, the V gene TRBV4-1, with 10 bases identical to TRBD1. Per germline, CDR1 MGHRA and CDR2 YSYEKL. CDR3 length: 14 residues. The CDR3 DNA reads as TGCGCAACCGGACAGGGGGGGGACACCGGGGAGCTGTTTTTT. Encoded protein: CATGQGGDTGELFF.

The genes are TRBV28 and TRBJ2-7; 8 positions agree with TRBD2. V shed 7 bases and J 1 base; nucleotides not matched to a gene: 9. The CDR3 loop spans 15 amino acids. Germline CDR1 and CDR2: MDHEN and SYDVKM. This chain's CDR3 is CASTLRGGRSYEQYF. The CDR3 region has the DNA TGTGCCAGCACCCTCAGGGGCGGGAGGTCCTACGAGCAGTACTTC.

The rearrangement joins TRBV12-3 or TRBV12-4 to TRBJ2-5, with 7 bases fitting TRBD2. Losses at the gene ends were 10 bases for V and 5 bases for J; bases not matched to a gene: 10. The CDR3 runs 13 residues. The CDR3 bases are TGTGCCAAACACCAGGCCGGGGGGGAGACCCAGTACTTC. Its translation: CAKHQAGGETQYF.

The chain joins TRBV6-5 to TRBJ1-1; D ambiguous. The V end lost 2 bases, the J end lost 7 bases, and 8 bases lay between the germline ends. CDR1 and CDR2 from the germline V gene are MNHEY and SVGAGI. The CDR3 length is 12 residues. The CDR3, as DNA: TGTGCCAGCAGTTACGGCAGCGATGAAGCTTTCTTT. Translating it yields CASSYGSDEAFF.

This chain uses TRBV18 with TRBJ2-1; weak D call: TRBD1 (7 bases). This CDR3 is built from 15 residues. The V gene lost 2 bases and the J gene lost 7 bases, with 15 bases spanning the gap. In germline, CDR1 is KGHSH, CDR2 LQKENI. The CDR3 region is CASSPDRVRGNEQFF. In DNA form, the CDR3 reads TGTGCCAGCTCACCAGACAGGGTTCGGGGGAATGAGCAGTTCTTC. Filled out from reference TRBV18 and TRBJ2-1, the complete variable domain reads NAGVMQNPRHLVRRRGQEARLRCSPMKGHSHVYWYRQLPEEGLKFMVYLQKENIIDESGMPKERFSAEFPKEGPSILRIQQVVRGDSAAYFCASSPDRVRGNEQFFGPGTRLTVL.

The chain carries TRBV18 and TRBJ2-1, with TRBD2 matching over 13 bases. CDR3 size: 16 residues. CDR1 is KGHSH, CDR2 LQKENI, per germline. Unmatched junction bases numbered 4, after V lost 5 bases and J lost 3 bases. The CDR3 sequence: CASSTGLAGRYNEQFF. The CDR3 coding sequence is TGTGCCAGCTCAACGGGACTAGCGGGGCGCTACAATGAGCAGTTCTTC.

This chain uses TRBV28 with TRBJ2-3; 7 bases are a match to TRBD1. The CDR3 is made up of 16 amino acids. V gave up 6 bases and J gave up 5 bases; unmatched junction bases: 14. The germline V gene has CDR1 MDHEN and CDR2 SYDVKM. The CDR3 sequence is CASSRRDSRGRDTQYF. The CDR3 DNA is TGTGCCAGCAGCCGCCGGGACAGTCGGGGCCGAGATACGCAGTATTTT.

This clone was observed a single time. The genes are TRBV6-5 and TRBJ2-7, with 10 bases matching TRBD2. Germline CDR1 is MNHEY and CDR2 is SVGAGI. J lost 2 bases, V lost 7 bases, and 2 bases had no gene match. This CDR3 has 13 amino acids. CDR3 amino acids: CASMLAGAYEQYF. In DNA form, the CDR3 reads TGTGCCAGCATGCTAGCGGGAGCCTACGAGCAGTACTTC.

Here the CDR3 reads CASKPTSGANEQYF. In nucleotides, the CDR3 is TGTGCCAGCAAACCTACTAGCGGGGCAAACGAGCAGTACTTC. The chain couples TRBV6-5 to TRBJ2-7, with 10 bases matching TRBD2. Per the germline V gene, CDR1 is MNHEY and CDR2 is SVGAGI. V shed 7 bases and J 5 bases; nucleotides not matched to a gene: 8. The CDR3 extends over 14 amino acids.

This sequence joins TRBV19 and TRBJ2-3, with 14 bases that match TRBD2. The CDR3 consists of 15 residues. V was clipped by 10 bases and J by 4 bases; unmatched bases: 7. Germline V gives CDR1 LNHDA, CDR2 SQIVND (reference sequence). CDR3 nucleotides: TGTGCCACCAAGACTAGCGGGAGGGGGTCAGATACGCAGTATTTT. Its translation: CATKTSGRGSDTQYF.

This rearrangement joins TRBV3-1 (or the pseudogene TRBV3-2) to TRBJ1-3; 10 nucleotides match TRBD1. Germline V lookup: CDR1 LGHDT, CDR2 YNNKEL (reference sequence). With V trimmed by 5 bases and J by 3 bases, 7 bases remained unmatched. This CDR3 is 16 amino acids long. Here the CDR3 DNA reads TGTGCCAGCAGCTTCCCCGGGACAGGGGATGGAAACACCATATATTTT. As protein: CASSFPGTGDGNTIYF.

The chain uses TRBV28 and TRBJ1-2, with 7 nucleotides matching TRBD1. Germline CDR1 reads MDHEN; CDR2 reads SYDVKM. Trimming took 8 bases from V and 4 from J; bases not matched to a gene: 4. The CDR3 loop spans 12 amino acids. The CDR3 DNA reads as TGTGCCAGCCTCGACAGGGCCTATGGCTACACCTTC. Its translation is CASLDRAYGYTF.

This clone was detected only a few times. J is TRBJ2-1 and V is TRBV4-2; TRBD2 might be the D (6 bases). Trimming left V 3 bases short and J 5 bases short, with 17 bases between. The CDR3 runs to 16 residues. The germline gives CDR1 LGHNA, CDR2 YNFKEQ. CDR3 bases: TGTGCCAGCAGCCAGCCCGGGAGCCTTGGGGACAATGAGCAGTTCTTC. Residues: CASSQPGSLGDNEQFF.

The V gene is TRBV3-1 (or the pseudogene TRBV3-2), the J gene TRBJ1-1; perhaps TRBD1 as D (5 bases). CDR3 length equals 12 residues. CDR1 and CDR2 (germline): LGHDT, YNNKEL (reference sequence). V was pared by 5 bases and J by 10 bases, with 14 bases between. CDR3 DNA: TGTGCCAGCAGCGCAGGCCAGGGTTCAGCTTTCTTT. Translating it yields CASSAGQGSAFF.

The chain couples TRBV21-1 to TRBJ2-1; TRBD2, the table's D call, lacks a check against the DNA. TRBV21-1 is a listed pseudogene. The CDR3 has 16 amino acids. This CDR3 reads CASSSRDSLFYNEQFF. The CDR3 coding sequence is TGTGCCAGCAGCAGCCGGGACTCCCTTTTCTACAATGAGCAGTTCTTC.

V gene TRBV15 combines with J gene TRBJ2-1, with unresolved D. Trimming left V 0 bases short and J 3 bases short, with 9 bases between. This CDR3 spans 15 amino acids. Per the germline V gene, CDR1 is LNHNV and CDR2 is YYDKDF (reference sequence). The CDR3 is CATSRDIGFYNEQFF. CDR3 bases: TGTGCCACCAGCAGAGATATCGGTTTCTACAATGAGCAGTTCTTC.

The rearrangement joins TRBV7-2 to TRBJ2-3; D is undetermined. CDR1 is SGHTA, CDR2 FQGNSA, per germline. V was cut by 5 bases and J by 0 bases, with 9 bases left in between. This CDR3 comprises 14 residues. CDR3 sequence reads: CASSQVSSTDTQYF. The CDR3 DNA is TGTGCCAGCAGCCAGGTGTCTAGCACAGATACGCAGTATTTT.

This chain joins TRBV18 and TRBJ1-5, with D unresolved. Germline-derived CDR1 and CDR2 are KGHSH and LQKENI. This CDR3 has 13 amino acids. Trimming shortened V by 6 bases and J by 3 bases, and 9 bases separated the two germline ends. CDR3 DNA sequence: TGTGCCAGCTCCCCCGGGTACAATCAGCCCCAGCATTTT. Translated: CASSPGYNQPQHF. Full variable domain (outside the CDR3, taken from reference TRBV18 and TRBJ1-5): NAGVMQNPRHLVRRRGQEARLRCSPMKGHSHVYWYRQLPEEGLKFMVYLQKENIIDESGMPKERFSAEFPKEGPSILRIQQVVRGDSAAYFCASSPGYNQPQHFGDGTRLSIL.

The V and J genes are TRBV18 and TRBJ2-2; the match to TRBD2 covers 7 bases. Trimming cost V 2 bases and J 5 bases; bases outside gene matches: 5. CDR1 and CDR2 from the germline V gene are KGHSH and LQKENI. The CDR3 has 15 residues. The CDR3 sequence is CASSPRREGTGELFF. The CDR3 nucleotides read TGTGCCAGCTCACCAAGGAGGGAGGGGACCGGGGAGCTGTTTTTT.

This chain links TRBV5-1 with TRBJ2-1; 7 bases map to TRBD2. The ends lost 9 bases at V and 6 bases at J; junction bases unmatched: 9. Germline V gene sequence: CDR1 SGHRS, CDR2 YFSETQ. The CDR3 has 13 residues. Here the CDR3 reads CATSGGKGNEQFF. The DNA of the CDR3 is TGCGCCACCTCGGGAGGTAAAGGCAATGAGCAGTTCTTC.

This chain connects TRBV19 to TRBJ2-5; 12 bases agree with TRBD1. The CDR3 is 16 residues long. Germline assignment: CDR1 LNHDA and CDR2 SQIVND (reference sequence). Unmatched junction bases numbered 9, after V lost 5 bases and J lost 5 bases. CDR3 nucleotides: TGTGCCAGTAGTCCCCGGGACAGGGGGCTTTTGGAGACCCAGTACTTC. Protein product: CASSPRDRGLLETQYF.

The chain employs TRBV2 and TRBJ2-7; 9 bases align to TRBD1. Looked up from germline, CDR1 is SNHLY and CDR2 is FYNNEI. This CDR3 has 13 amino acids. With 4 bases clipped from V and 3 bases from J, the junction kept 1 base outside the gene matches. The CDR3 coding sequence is TGTGCCAGCAGTGGGACAGGGGACTACGAGCAGTACTTC. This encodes CASSGTGDYEQYF.

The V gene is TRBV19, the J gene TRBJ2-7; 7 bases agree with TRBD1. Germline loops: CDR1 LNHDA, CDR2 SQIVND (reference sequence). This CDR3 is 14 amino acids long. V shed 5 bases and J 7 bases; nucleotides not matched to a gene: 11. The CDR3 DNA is TGTGCCAGTAGTCCCGGGACAGTCCTCATGGAGCAGTACTTC. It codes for CASSPGTVLMEQYF.